What follows is one TCR beta chain and its context. This specimen comes from a study of control samples from healthy donors and cancer patients. This table comes from immunoSEQ multiplex PCR, and its TCRdb copy is limited to in-frame clones, with some not included. Counted here are about 250,000 clones, about 80% occurring once; the ten biggest clones make up about 14%. This CDR3 has 12 amino acids. V was cut by 4 bases and J by 8 bases, with 12 bases left in between. The germline V gene encodes CDR1 SGHRS and CDR2 YFSETQ. The chain combines TRBV5-1 with TRBJ1-2; D is ambiguous. The sequencing sample was made of PBMCs. The sequence was collected from a woman aged 55-69 years with lung cancer. The CDR3 sequence: CASSLNFWGYTF. DNA of the CDR3: TGCGCCAGCAGCCTAAACTTCTGGGGCTACACCTTC.